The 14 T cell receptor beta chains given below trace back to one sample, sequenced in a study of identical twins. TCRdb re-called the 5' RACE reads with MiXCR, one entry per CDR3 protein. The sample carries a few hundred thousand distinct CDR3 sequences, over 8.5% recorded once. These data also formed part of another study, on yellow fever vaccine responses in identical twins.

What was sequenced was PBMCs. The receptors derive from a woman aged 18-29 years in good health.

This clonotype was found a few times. The CDR3 region is CASSLGRGRTDTQYF. The CDR3 DNA sequence: TGTGCCAGCAGCTTAGGCAGGGGCCGCACAGATACGCAGTATTTT. This sequence joins TRBV7-9 and TRBJ2-3; weak D call: TRBD1 (6 bases). V was clipped by 1 base and J by 1 base, with 9 bases between them. The germline V gene encodes CDR1 SEHNR and CDR2 FQNEAQ (reference sequence). The CDR3 consists of 15 residues. Based on the CDR3 plus reference TRBV7-9 and TRBJ2-3, the full variable domain is DTGVSQNPRHKITKRGQNVTFRCDPISEHNRLYWYRQTLGQGPEFLTYFQNEAQLEKSRLLSDRFSAERPKGSFSTLEIQRTEQGDSAMYLCASSLGRGRTDTQYFGPGTRLTVL.

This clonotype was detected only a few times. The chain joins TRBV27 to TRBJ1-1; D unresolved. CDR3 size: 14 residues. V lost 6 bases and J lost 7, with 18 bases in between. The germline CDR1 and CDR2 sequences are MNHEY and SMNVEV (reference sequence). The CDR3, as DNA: TGTGCCAGCAGCCTCTCCCCGGGAGTACTTGAAGCTTTCTTT. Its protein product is CASSLSPGVLEAFF.

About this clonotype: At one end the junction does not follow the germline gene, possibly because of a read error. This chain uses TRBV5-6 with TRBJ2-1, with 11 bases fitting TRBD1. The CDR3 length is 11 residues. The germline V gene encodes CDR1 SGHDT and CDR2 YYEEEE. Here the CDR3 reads CASSNGQGAIF. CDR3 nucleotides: TGTGCCAGCAGTAACGGACAGGGGGCTATCTTC.

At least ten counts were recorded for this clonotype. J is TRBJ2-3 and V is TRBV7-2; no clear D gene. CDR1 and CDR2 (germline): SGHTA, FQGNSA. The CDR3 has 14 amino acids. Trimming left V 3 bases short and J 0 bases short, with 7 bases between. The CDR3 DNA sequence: TGTGCCAGCAGCTTGCCTCAAAGCACAGATACGCAGTATTTT. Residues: CASSLPQSTDTQYF.

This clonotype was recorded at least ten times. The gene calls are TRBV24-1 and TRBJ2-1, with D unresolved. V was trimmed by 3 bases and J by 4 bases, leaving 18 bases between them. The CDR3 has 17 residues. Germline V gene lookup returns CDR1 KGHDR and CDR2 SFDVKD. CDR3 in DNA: TGTGCCACCAGTGATGGAACAGCCTACCCTCAATACAATGAGCAGTTCTTC. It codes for CATSDGTAYPQYNEQFF.

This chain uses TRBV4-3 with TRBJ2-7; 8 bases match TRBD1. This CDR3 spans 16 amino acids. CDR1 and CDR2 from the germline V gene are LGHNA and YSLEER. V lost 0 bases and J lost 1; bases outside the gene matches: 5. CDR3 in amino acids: CASSQDLRGRSYEQYF. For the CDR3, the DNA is TGCGCCAGCAGCCAAGATCTCAGGGGGCGATCCTACGAGCAGTACTTC.

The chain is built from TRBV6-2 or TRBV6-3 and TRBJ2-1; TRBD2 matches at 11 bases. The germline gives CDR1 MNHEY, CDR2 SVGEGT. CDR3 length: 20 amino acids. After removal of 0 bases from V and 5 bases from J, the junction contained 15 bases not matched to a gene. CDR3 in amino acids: CASSYSIVVSGRALNNEQFF. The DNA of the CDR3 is TGTGCCAGCAGTTACTCGATCGTTGTTAGCGGGAGGGCCCTGAACAATGAGCAGTTCTTC.

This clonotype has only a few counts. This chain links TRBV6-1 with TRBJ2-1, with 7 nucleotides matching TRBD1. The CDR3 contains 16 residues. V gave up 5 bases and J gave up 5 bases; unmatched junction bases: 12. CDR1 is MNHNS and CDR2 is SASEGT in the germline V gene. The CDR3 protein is CASSQFGQEHHNEQFF. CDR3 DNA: TGTGCCAGCAGTCAATTCGGACAGGAACATCACAATGAGCAGTTCTTC.

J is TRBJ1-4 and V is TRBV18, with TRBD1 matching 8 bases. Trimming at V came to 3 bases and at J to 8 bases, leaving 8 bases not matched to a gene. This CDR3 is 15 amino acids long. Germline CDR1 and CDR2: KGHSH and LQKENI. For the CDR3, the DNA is TGTGCCAGCTCACCCCCGGCGACAGGGGTCGAAAAACTGTTTTTT. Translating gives CASSPPATGVEKLFF.

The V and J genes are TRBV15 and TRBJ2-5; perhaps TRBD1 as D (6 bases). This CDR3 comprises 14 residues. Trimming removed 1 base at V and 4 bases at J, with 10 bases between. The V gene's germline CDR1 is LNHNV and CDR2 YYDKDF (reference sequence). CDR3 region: CATSRGLGGETQYF. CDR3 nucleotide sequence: TGTGCCACCAGCAGAGGTTTAGGGGGAGAGACCCAGTACTTC.

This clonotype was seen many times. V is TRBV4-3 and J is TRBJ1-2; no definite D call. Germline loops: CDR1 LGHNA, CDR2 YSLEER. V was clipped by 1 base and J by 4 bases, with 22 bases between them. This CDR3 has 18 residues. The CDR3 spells CASSQATPKQDMSYGYTF. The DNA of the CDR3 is TGCGCCAGCAGCCAAGCAACACCAAAGCAGGATATGAGCTATGGCTACACCTTC.

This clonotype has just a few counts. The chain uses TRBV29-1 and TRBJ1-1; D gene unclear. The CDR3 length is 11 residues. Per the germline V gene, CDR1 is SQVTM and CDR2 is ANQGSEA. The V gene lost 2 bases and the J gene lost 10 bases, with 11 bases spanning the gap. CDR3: CSVEMRDRAFF. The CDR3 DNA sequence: TGCAGCGTTGAAATGAGGGATCGAGCTTTCTTT. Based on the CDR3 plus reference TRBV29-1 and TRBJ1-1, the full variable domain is SAVISQKPSRDICQRGTSLTIQCQVDSQVTMMFWYRQQPGQSLTLIATANQGSEATYESGFVIDKFPISRPNLTFSTLTVSNMSPEDSSIYLCSVEMRDRAFFGQGTRLTVV.

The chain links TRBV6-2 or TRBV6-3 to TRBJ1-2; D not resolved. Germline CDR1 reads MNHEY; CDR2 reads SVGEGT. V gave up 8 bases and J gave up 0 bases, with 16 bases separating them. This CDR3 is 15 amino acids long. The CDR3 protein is CASLAYTAANYGYTF. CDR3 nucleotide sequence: TGTGCCAGCCTCGCTTACACGGCGGCTAACTATGGCTACACCTTC.

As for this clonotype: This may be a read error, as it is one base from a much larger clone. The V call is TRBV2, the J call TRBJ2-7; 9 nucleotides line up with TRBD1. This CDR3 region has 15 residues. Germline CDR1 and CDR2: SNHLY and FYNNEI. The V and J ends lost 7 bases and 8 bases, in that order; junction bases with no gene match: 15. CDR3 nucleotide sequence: TGTGCCAGCACCCAAAGAGGGACAGGGCGTTACCAGCAGTACTTC. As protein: CASTQRGTGRYQQYF. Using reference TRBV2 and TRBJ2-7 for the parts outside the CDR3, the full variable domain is EPEVTQTPSHQVTQMGQEVILRCVPISNHLYFYWYRQILGQKVEFLVSFYNNEISEKSEIFDDQFSVERPDGSNFTLKIRSTKLEDSAMYFCASTQRGTGRYQQYFGPGTRLTVT.